The subject of this entry is one T cell receptor beta chain. Assay used: immunoSEQ multiplex PCR; TCRdb lists only in-frame clones, some missing. The repertoire holds about 100,000 clones, with 90% as singletons. This sample was included in a study of OX40 agonist ivuxolimab in advanced cancers. Study information: From roughly 20 to 85 years was the age range, with a mean of around 60 years, and 65% to 90% were male. Three patients had partial responses: one hepatocellular carcinoma, two cutaneous melanoma. Prior anti-PD-1, anti-PD-L1 or anti-CTLA-4 therapy did not bar entry, and roughly 40% had some.

The CDR3 spans 13 residues. CDR1 is MDHEN and CDR2 is SYDVKM in the germline V gene. Trimming left V 8 bases short and J 1 base short, with 12 bases between. It was autoimmune disease history or systemic immunosuppression that excluded patients. The rearrangement uses TRBV28 and TRBJ2-7; tentative D call: TRBD1 (6 bases). This TCR derives from an adult with an advanced solid tumor such as melanoma, head and neck, liver or kidney cancer. Sequencing was performed on CD4+ or CD8+ T cells sorted from blood, taken in a trial of the OX40 agonist ivuxolimab. This chain's CDR3 is CASGYRDSYEQYF. The CDR3 region has the DNA TGTGCCAGCGGATACAGGGATTCCTACGAGCAGTACTTC.